The clone carrying this T cell receptor beta chain was counted many times. Its matching antigen is unknown. These data are taken from a study of CD8 T cells in ankylosing spondylitis. Study observations and caveats: Within ankylosing spondylitis blood, a TCR beta motif made up of roughly eight highly homologous variants appeared to be characteristic. Matched ankylosing spondylitis synovial fluid reportedly showed significant enrichment of disease-linked clones.

The V and J ends lost 3 bases and 4 bases respectively, with 2 bases between them. This CDR3 is built from 11 residues. For TCR beta, libraries came from quantitative 5'-RACE with molecular barcodes. A single record per CDR3 protein comes from TCRdb applying MiXCR to the 5' RACE reads. The profile shows under 450,000 distinct CDR3 sequences, about a sixth of them singletons. The sample comprised blood, either unsorted or a sorted T cell fraction (not recorded which). The chain combines TRBV12-3 or TRBV12-4 with TRBJ2-3; D not certain. The TCR was taken from a male donor with ankylosing spondylitis. The CDR3 DNA reads as TGTGCCAGCAGTTTCGCAGATACGCAGTATTTT. Translation gives CASSFADTQYF.